This note documents a single TCR beta chain sequence. Its specificity is unknown. The source of the sample is a study of long-term antiretroviral therapy in people with HIV. Regarding the study as a whole: Following ART, diversity rose but still fell short of transplant donor controls.

Sequencing used immunoSEQ v3.0 at survey level. Profiled with immunoSEQ multiplex PCR; TCRdb holds only in-frame clones, not every one. The sample holds under 25,000 clones; 76% are singletons and the top ten take roughly a tenth. The CDR3 sequence is 12 residues long. Germline V gene sequence: CDR1 SGHAT, CDR2 FQNNGV. Trimming removed 5 bases at V and 8 bases at J, with 10 bases between. The sequencing used unsorted PBMCs, collected 0.5 years before starting antiretroviral therapy. The V call is TRBV11-2, the J call TRBJ2-1; no firm D call. The sequence came from a man aged 18 to 30 with HIV. The CDR3 loop is CASSPVNDEQFF. CDR3 bases: TGTGCCAGCAGCCCCGTAAACGATGAGCAGTTCTTC.